This TCR beta chain is from a study of T cells in localized non-small cell lung cancer (TCRdb year 2020). Regarding the complete study: T cell repertoires of 236 early-stage NSCLC patients were analyzed, with tumors being compared against uninvolved tumor-adjacent lungs. NSCLC patients had a mean age of around 61 years, and around 140 were male and about 98 female. The cohort comprised under 250 treatment-naïve NSCLC patients with resected, localized lung tumors. Paper-wide results and their limitations: Multi-region tumor sequencing was not performed, so intratumor heterogeneity could not be excluded. A median of 57 of the top 100 tumor clones turned up in the paired uninvolved adjacent lung, and about 28 of those clones also ranked among the top 100 of that same adjacent lung. Because the study design was exploratory, TCR variables were selected using unadjusted p-values without false-discovery rate correction. Uninvolved tumor-adjacent lung showed the highest T cell clonality, higher than tumor, which suggests more focused antigenic responses in the uninvolved tumor-adjacent lung. Longer overall survival was associated with higher T cell density in blood, whereas shorter survival was associated with higher clonality in adjacent lung.

TCR beta CDR3 regions were sequenced from DNA using the immunoSEQ Assay. In the original analysis: T cell density was computed as TCR beta template counts normalized to usable DNA estimated by amplifying housekeeping genes. Richness was estimated using the preseqR package, with extrapolation to 400,000 templates for PBMC samples and to 120,000 templates for tissue samples. Clonality was taken to be one minus Pielou's evenness. Tissue-enriched TCRs were identified by differential abundance testing using productive amino-acid clonotypes, minimum total count 5 and alpha 0.1. The Jaccard Index and the Morisita Overlap Index were used to quantify repertoire overlap between compartments. TCR beta CDR3s were clustered by GLIPH together with public tetramer-defined viral CDR3s, and at least three viral sequences plus V-gene enrichment were required for viral motifs. The table comes from immuneACCESS by way of TCRdb, which keeps in-frame sequences with V and J called. Part of the clones is missing from these tables; in studies checked, under half for an unresolved V gene and the rest for unknown reasons. V, J and clone size are taken as reported in that table, and D and trimming were inferred from the DNA itself. The sample records about 20,000 clones, approximately 90% of which are singletons. 5.5% to 8% of the sample goes to the ten largest clones.

Counted from cysteine to phenylalanine, this CDR3 has 16 amino acids. This entry keeps only the CDR3 DNA: 48 bases, framed from base 1. The germline ends are 21 bases apart after V is trimmed by 2 bases and J by 7 bases. The germline V gene provides CDR1 SGHTA and CDR2 FQGNSA. At diagnosis, peripheral blood, uninvolved tumor-adjacent lung and tumor were collected and were preserved as a mix of fresh-frozen and FFPE material. For TCR repertoire profiling, the blood samples were analyzed as peripheral blood mononuclear cells. Note on this clone: There is no known antigen for this receptor. Within one base of it there is no much larger clone, and no base qualities were kept.

The specimen was peripheral blood, collected before any cancer treatment. The chain is made from TRBV7-2 and TRBJ2-7; possibly the D gene is TRBD2, per 6 matching bases. The TCR originated in a male donor aged 60 or over with stage I squamous cell lung carcinoma. The DNA reads as follows: TGTGCCAGCAGCTTAAATGGTGTCTCCTCCGGGGGTGAGCAGTACTTC. The resulting protein is CASSLNGVSSGGEQYF.